The next 17 T cell receptor beta chains were all read from a single sample in a study of blood T cells in healthy people across ages (dated by TCRdb to between 2015 and 2017). Receptor amplification or capture employed 5' RACE. Sequencing relied on an Illumina HiSeq 2500. The second PCR ran for about 6 to 12 cycles and used a J-beta primer mix along with a sample-barcoded 5' primer. In TCRdb, the public reads were trimmed at Q25 with fastp and aligned with MiXCR, with productive beta chains retained. Rows merge per CDR3 protein into single entries with the most common DNA and genes. In all, the sample holds 1.5 million to 2 million distinct CDR3 sequences, and 28% of those were seen once. The top ten clones comprise approximately 7.7% of the sample. Sequenced material: blood. These receptors came from a woman aged 25 to 39 in good health.

This clonotype came up a few times. The J gene is TRBJ1-4, the V gene TRBV5-1; 10 nucleotides align to TRBD1. Germline assignment: CDR1 SGHRS and CDR2 YFSETQ. V was clipped by 4 bases and J by 6 bases; unmatched bases: 9. The CDR3 totals 16 residues. The CDR3 here is CASSPGQGENHEKLFF. Written as DNA, the CDR3 is TGCGCCAGCAGCCCCGGACAGGGGGAGAATCATGAAAAACTGTTTTTT.

The sample holds many counts of this clonotype. The CDR3 here is CASSHLAGDQETQYF. In DNA, the CDR3 is TGTGCCAGCAGCCACCTGGCGGGAGACCAAGAGACCCAGTACTTC. This chain connects TRBV3-1 to TRBJ2-5; the match to TRBD2 covers 7 bases. CDR1 and CDR2 from the germline V gene are LGHDT and YNNKEL (reference sequence). There are 15 residues in the CDR3. The V segment lost 3 bases and the J segment 0 bases; nucleotides outside the gene matches: 4.

This chain connects TRBV6-1 to TRBJ2-3; 8 bases align to TRBD1. From germline, CDR1 is MNHNS and CDR2 SASEGT. The CDR3 consists of 15 residues. V shed 3 bases and J 3 bases; nucleotides not matched to a gene: 5. This CDR3 is CASSDPGQVTDTQYF. DNA of the CDR3: TGTGCCAGCAGTGATCCGGGACAGGTGACAGATACGCAGTATTTT.

The sample holds many counts of this clonotype. The rearrangement joins TRBV20-1 to TRBJ2-7, with TRBD1 as a possible D gene (6 bases). Germline CDR1 is DFQATT and CDR2 is SNEGSKA (reference sequence). CDR3 length: 13 residues. Between the trimmed V and J ends, which lost 4 bases and 2 bases, there was a span of 12 bases. DNA for the CDR3: TGCAGTGCTACAGGGGATGGGACCTACGAGCAGTACTTC. It yields the protein CSATGDGTYEQYF.

For the CDR3, the DNA is TGTGCCAGCAGCTCCTCGCGGGGGACGGAACTGTTTTTT. Residues: CASSSSRGTELFF. The chain joins TRBV7-9 to TRBJ1-4, with D perhaps TRBD1 (5 bases). Germline V gene sequence: CDR1 SEHNR, CDR2 FQNEAQ (reference sequence). Trimming took off 4 bases at V and 12 bases at J, with 15 bases between the two ends. This CDR3 comprises 13 residues.

On this clonotype itself: A much larger clone differs from this one at a single base, so this may be a read error. The chain links TRBV7-3 to TRBJ2-4; possibly TRBD1 for D (5 bases). Judging by the DNA end, TRBJ2-7 fits better; the J call may be wrong. Germline V gives CDR1 SGHTA, CDR2 FQGTGA. The CDR3 runs to 13 residues. CDR3 nucleotide sequence: TGTGCCAGCAGCAAAGGGGCGGAGTTCGAGCAGTACTTC. This codes for CASSKGAEFEQYF.

The rearrangement links TRBV28 to TRBJ2-5; 8 positions match TRBD1. V gave up 4 bases and J gave up 6 bases; unmatched junction bases: 7. This CDR3 is 14 amino acids long. The germline CDR1 and CDR2 sequences are MDHEN and SYDVKM. CDR3 DNA: TGTGCCAGCAGTTCCTCGACAGGGGTGAAGACCCAGTACTTC. This gives the protein CASSSSTGVKTQYF. The complete variable domain, with remaining parts taken from reference TRBV28 and TRBJ2-5, reads DVKVTQSSRYLVKRTGEKVFLECVQDMDHENMFWYRQDPGLGLRLIYFSYDVKMKEKGDIPEGYSVSREKKERFSLILESASTNQTSMYLCASSSSTGVKTQYFGPGTRLLVL.

This clonotype was counted between two and nine times. The chain combines TRBV20-1 with TRBJ2-1, with D hard to call. Germline V CDR1 and CDR2: DFQATT, SNEGSKA (reference sequence). This CDR3 is built from 16 residues. The V gene lost 0 bases and the J gene lost 3 bases, with 15 bases spanning the gap. The CDR3 DNA reads TGCAGTGCTAGAGACCTGAGACTGAACCGCTACAATGAGCAGTTCTTC. This translates into CSARDLRLNRYNEQFF.

This clonotype has just a few counts. The V and J genes are TRBV12-3 or TRBV12-4 and TRBJ1-1, with D perhaps matching TRBD1 (5 bases). The V and J ends lost 4 bases and 8 bases respectively, with 8 bases between them. CDR3 length: 11 amino acids. CDR3 in amino acids: CASSSGGEAFF. DNA of the CDR3: TGTGCCAGCAGTTCGGGGGGAGAAGCTTTCTTT.

V usage is TRBV13 and J usage is TRBJ2-1; 7 bases line up with TRBD2. There are 14 residues in the CDR3. Germline CDR1 PRHDT, CDR2 FYEKMQ (reference sequence). Trimming removed 6 bases from V and 5 bases from J; junction bases left unmatched: 7. CDR3 loop: CASRIWGGNNEQFF. Written as DNA, the CDR3 is TGTGCCAGCAGAATATGGGGAGGGAACAATGAGCAGTTCTTC.

In DNA form, the CDR3 reads TGTGCCAGCAGTCAGAGGGCGACGGGGGGTGAAAAACTGTTTTTT. Protein: CASSQRATGGEKLFF. The chain joins TRBV12-3 or TRBV12-4 to TRBJ1-4; D possibly corresponds to TRBD1 (5 bases). This CDR3 has 15 amino acids. The germline V and J ends were trimmed by 5 bases and 7 bases, with 17 bases remaining between them.

The J gene is TRBJ2-7, the V gene TRBV6-2 or TRBV6-3; the D call may be TRBD1 or TRBD2 (5 bases each). The V end was cut by 2 bases, the J end by 11 bases, with 19 bases between. This CDR3 has 14 amino acids. The germline V gene encodes CDR1 MNHEY and CDR2 SVGEGT. CDR3 DNA: TGTGCCAGCAGTTACGACCTATATCGGGGCTGGGAGTACTTC. It codes for CASSYDLYRGWEYF.

The rearrangement joins TRBV4-3 to TRBJ2-1; TRBD1 is a possible D gene (5 bases). The assigned J gene may be wrong: the sequence end matches TRBJ2-7 better. Germline-derived CDR1 and CDR2 are LGHNA and YSLEER. This CDR3 is 15 amino acids long. DNA for the CDR3: TGCGCCAGCAGCCAAGATGGGGCTCCCTACAATGAGCAGTACTTC. Protein product: CASSQDGAPYNEQYF.

This clonotype turned up a few times. CDR3 protein: CASRRGQGALANYGYTF. The CDR3 nucleotides read TGTGCCAGCAGACGTGGACAGGGGGCCCTAGCTAACTATGGCTACACCTTC. This chain connects TRBV6-6 to TRBJ1-2, with TRBD1 matching 11 bases. Germline V gene lookup returns CDR1 MNHNY and CDR2 SVGAGI (reference sequence). J gave up 0 bases and V 6 bases, and 9 bases lay outside the gene matches. This CDR3 comprises 17 residues.

Details on this clonotype: This could be a read error, since a much larger clone is one nucleotide away. The chain is built from TRBV29-1 and TRBJ2-5; 9 positions agree with TRBD1. The germline V gene has CDR1 SQVTM and CDR2 ANQGSEA. There are 14 residues in the CDR3. V shed 6 bases, J shed 5 bases, and the junction held 10 bases outside the gene matches. CDR3 nucleotide sequence: TGCAGCGTGAGGGGGGACAGGGTGGTCGAGACCCAGTACTTC. Protein: CSVRGDRVVETQYF.

This clonotype came up a few times. The rearrangement joins TRBV5-1 to TRBJ2-1, with TRBD1 matching 10 bases. CDR3 length equals 16 residues. Per germline, CDR1 SGHRS and CDR2 YFSETQ. The junction had 10 bases not matched to a gene; V was cut back by 2 bases and J by 8 bases. Here the CDR3 reads CASSFEAGTGVHEQFF. In DNA, the CDR3 is TGCGCCAGCAGCTTCGAAGCCGGGACAGGGGTACATGAGCAGTTCTTC.

This clonotype was found many times. At one end, the junction sequence differs from germline, possibly due to a read error. This rearrangement joins TRBV7-9 to TRBJ2-7; 8 nucleotides match TRBD2. CDR3 size: 14 residues. The germline gives CDR1 SEHNR, CDR2 FQNEAQ (reference sequence). CDR3 amino acids: CASSPRGDSYEQYF. The CDR3 bases are TGCGCCAGCAGCCCGCGGGGGGACTCCTACGAGCAGTACTTC. Based on the CDR3 plus reference TRBV7-9 and TRBJ2-7, the full variable domain is DTGVSQNPRHKITKRGQNVTFRCDPISEHNRLYWYRQTLGQGPEFLTYFQNEAQLEKSRLLSDRFSAERPKGSFSTLEIQRTEQGDSAMYLCASSPRGDSYEQYFGPGTRLTVT.